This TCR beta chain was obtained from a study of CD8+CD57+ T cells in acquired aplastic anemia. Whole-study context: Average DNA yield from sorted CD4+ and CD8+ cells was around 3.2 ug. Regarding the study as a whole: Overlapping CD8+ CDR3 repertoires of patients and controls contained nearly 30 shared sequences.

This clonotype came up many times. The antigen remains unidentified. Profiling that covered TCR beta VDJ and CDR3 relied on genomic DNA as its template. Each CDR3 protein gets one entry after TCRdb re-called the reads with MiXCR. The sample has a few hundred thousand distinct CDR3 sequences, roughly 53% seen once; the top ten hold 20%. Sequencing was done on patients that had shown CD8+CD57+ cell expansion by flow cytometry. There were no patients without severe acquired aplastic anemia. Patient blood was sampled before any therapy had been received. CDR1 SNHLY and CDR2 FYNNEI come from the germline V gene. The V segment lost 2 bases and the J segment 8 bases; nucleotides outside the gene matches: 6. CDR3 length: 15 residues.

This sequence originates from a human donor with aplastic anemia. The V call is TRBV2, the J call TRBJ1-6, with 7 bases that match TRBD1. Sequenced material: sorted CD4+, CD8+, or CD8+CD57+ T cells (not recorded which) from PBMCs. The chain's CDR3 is CASSELRGSDSPLHF. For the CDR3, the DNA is TGTGCCAGCAGTGAACTCAGGGGGTCGGATTCACCCCTCCACTTT. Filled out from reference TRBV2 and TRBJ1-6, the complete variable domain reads EPEVTQTPSHQVTQMGQEVILRCVPISNHLYFYWYRQILGQKVEFLVSFYNNEISEKSEIFDDQFSVERPDGSNFTLKIRSTKLEDSAMYFCASSELRGSDSPLHFGNGTRLTVT.